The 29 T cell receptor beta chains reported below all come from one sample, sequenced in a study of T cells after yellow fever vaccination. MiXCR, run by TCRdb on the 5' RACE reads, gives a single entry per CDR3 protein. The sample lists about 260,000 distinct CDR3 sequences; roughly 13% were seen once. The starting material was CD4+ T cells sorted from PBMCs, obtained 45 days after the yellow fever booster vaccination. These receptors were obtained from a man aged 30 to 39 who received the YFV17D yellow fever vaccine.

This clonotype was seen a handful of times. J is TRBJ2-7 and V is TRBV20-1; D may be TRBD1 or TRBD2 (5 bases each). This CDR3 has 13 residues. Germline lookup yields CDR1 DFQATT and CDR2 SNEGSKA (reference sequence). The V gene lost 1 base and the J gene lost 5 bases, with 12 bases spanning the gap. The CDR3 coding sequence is TGCAGTGCTAGAGTGACGGGGCCGGACGAGCAGTACTTC. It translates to CSARVTGPDEQYF.

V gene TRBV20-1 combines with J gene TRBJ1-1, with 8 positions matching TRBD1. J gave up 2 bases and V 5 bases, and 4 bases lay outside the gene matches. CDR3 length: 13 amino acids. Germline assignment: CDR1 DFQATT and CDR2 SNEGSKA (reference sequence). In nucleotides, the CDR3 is TGCAGTGCTGCCGGACAGGGCAACACTGAAGCTTTCTTT. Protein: CSAAGQGNTEAFF.

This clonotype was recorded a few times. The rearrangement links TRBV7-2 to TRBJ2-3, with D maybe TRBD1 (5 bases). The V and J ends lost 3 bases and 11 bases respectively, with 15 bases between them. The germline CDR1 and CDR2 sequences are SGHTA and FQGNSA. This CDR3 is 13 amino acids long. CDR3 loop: CASSLGPPRRQYF. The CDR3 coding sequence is TGTGCCAGCAGCTTGGGGCCCCCTCGCCGGCAGTATTTT.

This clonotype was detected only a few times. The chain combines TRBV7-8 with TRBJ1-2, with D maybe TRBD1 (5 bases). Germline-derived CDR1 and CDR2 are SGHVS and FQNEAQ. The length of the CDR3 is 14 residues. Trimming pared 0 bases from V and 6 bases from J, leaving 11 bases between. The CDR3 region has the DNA TGTGCCAGCAGCTTAGCTGGGGGAAGGGATGGCTACACCTTC. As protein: CASSLAGGRDGYTF.

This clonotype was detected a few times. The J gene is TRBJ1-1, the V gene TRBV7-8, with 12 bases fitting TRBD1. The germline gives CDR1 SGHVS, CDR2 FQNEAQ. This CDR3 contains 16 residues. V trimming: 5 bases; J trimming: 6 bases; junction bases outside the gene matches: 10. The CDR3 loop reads CASSLVPGQGAAEAFF. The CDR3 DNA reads TGTGCCAGCAGCCTCGTACCGGGACAGGGGGCGGCTGAAGCTTTCTTT.

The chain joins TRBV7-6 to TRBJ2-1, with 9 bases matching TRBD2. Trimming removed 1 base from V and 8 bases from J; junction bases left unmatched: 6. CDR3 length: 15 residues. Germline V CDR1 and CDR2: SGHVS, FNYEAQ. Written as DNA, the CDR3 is TGTGCCAGCAGCTTAGAAGCGGGAGGCGGGTATGAGCAGTTCTTC. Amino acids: CASSLEAGGGYEQFF.

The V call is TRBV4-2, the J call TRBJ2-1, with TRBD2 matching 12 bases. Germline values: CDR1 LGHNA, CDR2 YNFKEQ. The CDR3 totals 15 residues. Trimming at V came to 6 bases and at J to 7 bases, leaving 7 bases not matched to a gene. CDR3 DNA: TGTGCCAGCAGTCAACGACTAGCGGGAGTGAATGAGCAGTTCTTC. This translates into CASSQRLAGVNEQFF.

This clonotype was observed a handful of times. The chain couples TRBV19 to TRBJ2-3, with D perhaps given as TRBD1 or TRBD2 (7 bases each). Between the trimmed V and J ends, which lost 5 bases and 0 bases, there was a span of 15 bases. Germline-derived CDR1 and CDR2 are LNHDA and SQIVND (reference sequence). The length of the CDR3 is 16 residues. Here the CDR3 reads CASSGGGDRSTDTQYF. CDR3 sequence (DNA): TGTGCCAGTAGTGGTGGGGGGGACAGAAGCACAGATACGCAGTATTTT.

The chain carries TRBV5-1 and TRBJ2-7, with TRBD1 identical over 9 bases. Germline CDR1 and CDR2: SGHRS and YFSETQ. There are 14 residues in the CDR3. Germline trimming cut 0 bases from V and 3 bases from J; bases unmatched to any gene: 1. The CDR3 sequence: CASSLEGQGYEQYF. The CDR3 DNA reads TGCGCCAGCAGCTTGGAGGGACAGGGCTACGAGCAGTACTTC.

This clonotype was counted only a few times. CDR3 bases: TGTGCCAGCAGCGAAGTGGGGGGACGCATGACTGGGGCCAACGTCCTGACTTTC. Protein: CASSEVGGRMTGANVLTF. The rearrangement joins TRBV11-2 to TRBJ2-6; D is possibly TRBD2 (6 bases). This CDR3 has 18 residues. Germline V gene sequence: CDR1 SGHAT, CDR2 FQNNGV. V shed 5 bases and J shed 2 bases, with 19 bases lying between them.

DNA for the CDR3: TGTGCCAGCAGCCCCCGGGACGGCACCTACAATGAGCAGTTCTTC. The encoded protein is CASSPRDGTYNEQFF. The gene calls are TRBV7-8 and TRBJ2-1, with D tentatively TRBD1 or TRBD2 (5 bases each). The germline gives CDR1 SGHVS, CDR2 FQNEAQ. V lost 5 bases, J lost 2 bases, and 13 bases lay in between. This CDR3 comprises 15 residues.

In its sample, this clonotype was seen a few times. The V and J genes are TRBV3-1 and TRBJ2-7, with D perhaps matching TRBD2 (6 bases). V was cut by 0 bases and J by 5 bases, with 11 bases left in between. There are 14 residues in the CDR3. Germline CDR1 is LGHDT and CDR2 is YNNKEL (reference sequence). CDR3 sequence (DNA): TGTGCCAGCAGCCAAGAGTTGGGGGGACACGAGCAGTACTTC. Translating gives CASSQELGGHEQYF.

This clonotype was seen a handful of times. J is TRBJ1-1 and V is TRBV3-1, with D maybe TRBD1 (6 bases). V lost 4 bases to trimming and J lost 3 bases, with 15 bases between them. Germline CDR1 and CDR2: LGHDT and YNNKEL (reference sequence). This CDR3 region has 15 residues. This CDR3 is CASSRMGGQDTEAFF. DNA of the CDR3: TGTGCCAGCAGCCGGATGGGGGGACAAGACACTGAAGCTTTCTTT.

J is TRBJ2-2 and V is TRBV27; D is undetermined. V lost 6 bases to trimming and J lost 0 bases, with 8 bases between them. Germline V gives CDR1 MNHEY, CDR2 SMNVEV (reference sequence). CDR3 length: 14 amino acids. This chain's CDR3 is CASRANSNTGELFF. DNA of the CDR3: TGTGCCAGCAGGGCTAACTCGAACACCGGGGAGCTGTTTTTT.

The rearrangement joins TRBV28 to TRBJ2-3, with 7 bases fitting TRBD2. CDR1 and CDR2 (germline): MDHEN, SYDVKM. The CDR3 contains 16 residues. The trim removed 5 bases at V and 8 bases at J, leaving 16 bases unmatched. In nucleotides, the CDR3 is TGTGCCAGCAGTCTTCGTGGGGGGAGGGCAGAGGGTACGCAGTATTTT. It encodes CASSLRGGRAEGTQYF.

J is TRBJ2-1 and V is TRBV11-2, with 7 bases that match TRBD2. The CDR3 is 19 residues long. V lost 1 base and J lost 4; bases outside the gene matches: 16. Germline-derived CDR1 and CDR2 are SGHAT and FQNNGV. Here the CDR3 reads CASSLVSSALAGVYNEQFF. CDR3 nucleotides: TGTGCCAGCAGCTTAGTATCTTCTGCCCTGGCGGGAGTTTACAATGAGCAGTTCTTC.

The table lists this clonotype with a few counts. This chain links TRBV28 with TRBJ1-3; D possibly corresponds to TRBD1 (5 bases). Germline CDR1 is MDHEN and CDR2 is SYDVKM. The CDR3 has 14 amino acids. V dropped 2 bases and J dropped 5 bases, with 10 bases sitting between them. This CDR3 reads CASSLMEGRNTIYF. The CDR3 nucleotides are TGTGCCAGCAGTTTAATGGAGGGGAGAAACACCATATATTTT. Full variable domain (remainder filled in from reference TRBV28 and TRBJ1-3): DVKVTQSSRYLVKRTGEKVFLECVQDMDHENMFWYRQDPGLGLRLIYFSYDVKMKEKGDIPEGYSVSREKKERFSLILESASTNQTSMYLCASSLMEGRNTIYFGEGSWLTVV.

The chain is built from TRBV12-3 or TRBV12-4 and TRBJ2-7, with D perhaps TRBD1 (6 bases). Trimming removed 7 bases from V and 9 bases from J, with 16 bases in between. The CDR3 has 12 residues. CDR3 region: CASIPGARGQYF. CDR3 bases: TGTGCCAGCATCCCAGGGGCCCGCGGGCAGTACTTC.

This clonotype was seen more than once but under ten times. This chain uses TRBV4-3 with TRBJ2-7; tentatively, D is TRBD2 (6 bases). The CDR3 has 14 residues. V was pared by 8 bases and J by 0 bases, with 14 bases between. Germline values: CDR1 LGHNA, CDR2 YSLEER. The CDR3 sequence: CASSRRASSYEQYF. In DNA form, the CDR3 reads TGCGCCAGCTCCCGGAGGGCCAGCTCCTACGAGCAGTACTTC.

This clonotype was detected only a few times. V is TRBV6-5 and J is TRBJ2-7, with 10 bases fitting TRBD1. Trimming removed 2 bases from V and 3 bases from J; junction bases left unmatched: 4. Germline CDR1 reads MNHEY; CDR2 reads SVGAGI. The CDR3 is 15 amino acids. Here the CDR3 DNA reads TGTGCCAGCAGTTACCTGGGACAGGGGAGCTACGAGCAGTACTTC. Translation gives CASSYLGQGSYEQYF.

CDR3 residues: CASSIGSPWGTEAFF. The DNA of the CDR3 is TGTGCCAGCAGCATTGGATCCCCATGGGGCACTGAAGCTTTCTTT. V usage is TRBV27 and J usage is TRBJ1-1; unclear D gene. The CDR3 consists of 15 residues. Trimming pared 6 bases from V and 4 bases from J, leaving 18 bases between. Germline values: CDR1 MNHEY, CDR2 SMNVEV (reference sequence).

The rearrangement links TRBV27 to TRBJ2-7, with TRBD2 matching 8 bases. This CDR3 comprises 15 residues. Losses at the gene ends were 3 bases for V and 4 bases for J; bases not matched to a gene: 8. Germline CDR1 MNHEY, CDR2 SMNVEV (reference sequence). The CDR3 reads CASSFLSSGSYEQYF. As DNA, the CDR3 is TGTGCCAGCAGTTTCCTCTCGAGCGGGAGTTACGAGCAGTACTTC.

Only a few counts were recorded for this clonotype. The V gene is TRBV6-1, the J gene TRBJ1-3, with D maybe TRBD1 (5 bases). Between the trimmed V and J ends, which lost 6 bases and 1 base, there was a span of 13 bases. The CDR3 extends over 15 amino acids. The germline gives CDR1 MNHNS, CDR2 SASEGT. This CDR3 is CASSRDWASGNTIYF. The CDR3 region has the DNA TGTGCCAGCAGCCGGGACTGGGCTTCTGGAAACACCATATATTTT.

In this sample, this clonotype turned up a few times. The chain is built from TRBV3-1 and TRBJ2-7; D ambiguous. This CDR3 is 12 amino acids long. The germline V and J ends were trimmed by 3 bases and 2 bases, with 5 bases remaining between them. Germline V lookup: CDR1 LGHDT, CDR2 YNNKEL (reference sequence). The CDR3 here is CASSHLAYEQYF. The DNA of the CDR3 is TGTGCCAGCAGCCACCTAGCCTACGAGCAGTACTTC.

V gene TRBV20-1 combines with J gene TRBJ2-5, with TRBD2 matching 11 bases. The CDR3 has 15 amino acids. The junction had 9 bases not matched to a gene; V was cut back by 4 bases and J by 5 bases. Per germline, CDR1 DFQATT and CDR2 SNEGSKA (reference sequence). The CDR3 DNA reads TGCAGTGCTAATACACTAGCGGGAGTATGGGAGACCCAGTACTTC. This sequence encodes CSANTLAGVWETQYF.

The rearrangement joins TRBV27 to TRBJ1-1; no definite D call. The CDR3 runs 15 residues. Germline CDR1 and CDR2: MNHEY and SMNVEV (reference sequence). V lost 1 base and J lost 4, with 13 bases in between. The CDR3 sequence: CASSLFEGFGTEAFF. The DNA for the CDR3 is TGTGCCAGCAGTTTATTCGAGGGTTTCGGCACTGAAGCTTTCTTT.

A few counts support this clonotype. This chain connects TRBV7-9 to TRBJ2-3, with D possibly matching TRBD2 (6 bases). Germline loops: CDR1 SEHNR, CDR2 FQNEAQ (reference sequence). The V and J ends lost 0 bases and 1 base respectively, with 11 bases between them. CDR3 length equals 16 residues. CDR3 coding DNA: TGTGCCAGCAGCTTAGCTAGCGGAGGGCGCACAGATACGCAGTATTTT. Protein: CASSLASGGRTDTQYF.

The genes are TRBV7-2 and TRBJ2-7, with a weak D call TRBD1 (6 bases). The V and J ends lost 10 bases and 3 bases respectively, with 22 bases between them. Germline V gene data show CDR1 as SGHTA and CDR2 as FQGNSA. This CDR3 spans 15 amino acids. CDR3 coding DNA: TGTGCCACATCCCGGGTTGTGCAGGGGAGCTACGAGCAGTACTTC. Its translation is CATSRVVQGSYEQYF. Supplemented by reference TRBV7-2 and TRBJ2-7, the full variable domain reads GAGVSQSPSNKVTEKGKDVELRCDPISGHTALYWYRQSLGQGLEFLIYFQGNSAPDKSGLPSDRFSAERTGGSVSTLTIQRTQQEDSAVYLCATSRVVQGSYEQYFGPGTRLTVT.

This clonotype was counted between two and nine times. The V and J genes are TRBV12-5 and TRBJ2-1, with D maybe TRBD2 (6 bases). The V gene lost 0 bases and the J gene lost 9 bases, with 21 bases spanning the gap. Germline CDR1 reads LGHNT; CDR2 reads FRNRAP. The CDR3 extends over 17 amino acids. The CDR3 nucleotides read TGTGCTAGTGGTTTGGTACGGAGCGGGTTCCCATCGGGTGAGCAGTTCTTC. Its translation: CASGLVRSGFPSGEQFF.